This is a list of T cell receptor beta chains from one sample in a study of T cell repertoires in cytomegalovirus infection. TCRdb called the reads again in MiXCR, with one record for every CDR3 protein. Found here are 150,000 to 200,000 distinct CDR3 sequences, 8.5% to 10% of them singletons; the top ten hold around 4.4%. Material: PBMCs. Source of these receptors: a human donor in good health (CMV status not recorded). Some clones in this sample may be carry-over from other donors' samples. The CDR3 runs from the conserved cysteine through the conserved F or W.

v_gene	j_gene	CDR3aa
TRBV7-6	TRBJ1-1	CASSLFQGNTEAFF
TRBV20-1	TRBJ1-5	CSATGWAENSNQPQHF
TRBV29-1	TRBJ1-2	CSGDTGNYGYTF
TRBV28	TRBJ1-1	CASSTPQGRLGAFF
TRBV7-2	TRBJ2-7	CASRAFPRGYEQYF
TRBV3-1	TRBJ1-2	CASSQGTGQYGYTF
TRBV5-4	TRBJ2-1	CASSSEGSYNEQFF
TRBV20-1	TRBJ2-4	CSARQSLAKNIQYF
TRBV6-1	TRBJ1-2	CASSPTAGGSYGYTF
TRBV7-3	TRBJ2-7	CASSHTSGSLYEQYF
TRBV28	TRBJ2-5	CASSYTTGGQETQYF
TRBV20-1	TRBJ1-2	CSALLPGGYGYTF
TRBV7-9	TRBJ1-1	CASSRGDRAGGMNTEAFF
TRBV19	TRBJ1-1	CASRTGVTEAFF
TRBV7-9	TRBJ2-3	CASSLPQTLAGGPYTQYF
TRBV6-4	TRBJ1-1	CASSERGGWDPAEAFF
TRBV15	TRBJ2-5	CATTKWPAQETQYF
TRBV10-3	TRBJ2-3	CAISDKVAGDTQYF
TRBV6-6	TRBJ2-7	CASTRDRGSYEQYF
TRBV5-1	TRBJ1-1	CASSSVLNTEAFF
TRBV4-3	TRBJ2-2	CASSQDPGGGATGELFF
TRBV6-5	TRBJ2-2	CASSYTGPSTGELFF
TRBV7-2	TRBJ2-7	CASSLATTSGRAYEQYF
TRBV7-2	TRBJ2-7	CASRTPGAGTYEQYF
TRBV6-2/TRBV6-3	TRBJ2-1	CASSYFSYEQFF
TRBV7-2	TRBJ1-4	CASSLEGTGTRKLFF
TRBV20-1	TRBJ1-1	CSAGGNTEAFF
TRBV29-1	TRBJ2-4	CSGWAKNIQYF
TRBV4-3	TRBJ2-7	CASSQNRGAYEQYF
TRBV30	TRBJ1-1	CASNSAMNTEAFF
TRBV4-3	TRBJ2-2	CASSWGGLNTGELFF
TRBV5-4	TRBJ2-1	CASSLEAGGSYNEQFF
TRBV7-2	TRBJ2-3	CASSKLAGGPQTQYF
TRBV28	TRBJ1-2	CATTDNPYDYTF
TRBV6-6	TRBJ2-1	CASSKLTSGNEQFF
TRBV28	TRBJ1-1	CATYDRDNTEAFF
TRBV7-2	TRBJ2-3	CASSSGTSGGAVDTQYF
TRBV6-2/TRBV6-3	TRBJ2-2	CASSYTGQGANTGELFF
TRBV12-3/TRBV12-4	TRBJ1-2	CASTLTGGNYGYTF
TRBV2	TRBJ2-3	CASFSTSGKDTQYF
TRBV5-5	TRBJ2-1	CASSLEGRSYNEQFF
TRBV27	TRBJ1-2	CASSLSPPTTNYGYTF
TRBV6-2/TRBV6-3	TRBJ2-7	CASQQGRSYEQYF
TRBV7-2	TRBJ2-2	CASSLGGVSGELFF
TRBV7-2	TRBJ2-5	CASSLGSSGRQETQYF
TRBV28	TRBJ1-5	CASSSSQPQHF
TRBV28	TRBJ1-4	CASSLDQLEKLFF
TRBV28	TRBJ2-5	CASSGSGGYQETQYF
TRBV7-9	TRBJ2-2	CASSSSAGRGLPGELFF
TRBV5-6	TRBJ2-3	CASSFDGGAYTDTQYF
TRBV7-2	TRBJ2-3	CASSSRLADTDTQYF
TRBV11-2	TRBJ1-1	CASSLGLRSGQGKTEAFF
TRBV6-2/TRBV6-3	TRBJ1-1	CASSLRGWTEAFF
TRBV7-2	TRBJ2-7	CASSQRPGSLSAEQYF
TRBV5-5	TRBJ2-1	CASSLGTESSYNEQFF
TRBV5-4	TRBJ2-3	CASSLVSGGTDTQYF
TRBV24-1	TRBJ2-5	CATAGGSVGETQYF